The rows below give T cell receptor beta chains drawn from one sample of a study of cytomegalovirus exposure and HLA in healthy donors. Profiling relied on immunoSEQ multiplex PCR, and the TCRdb table lists in-frame clones only, not all of them. The table lists 100,000 or so clones, 65% to 80% of them singletons. Sequenced sample: PBMCs. The receptors here all came from a male donor in good health and CMV-seronegative. The CDR3 runs from the conserved cysteine through the conserved F or W. The order of the fields is V gene, J gene, D gene, clone size, CDR3 protein, CDR3 DNA. D genes are given only for firm matches. Only part of the rows carry a size: once, few, many, or a class if the clone is expanded.

TRBV27,TRBJ2-7,TRBD1,once,CASSQGALYEQYF,TGTGCCAGCAGTCAGGGGGCGCTCTACGAGCAGTACTTC
TRBV30,TRBJ2-4,TRBD1,once,CAWTDRDDIQYF,TGTGCCTGGACGGACAGGGATGACATTCAGTACTTC
TRBV5-4,TRBJ2-7,TRBD1,.,CASSRKGQAYSEQYF,TGTGCCAGCAGCCGCAAGGGACAGGCCTACTCCGAGCAGTACTTC
TRBV4-1,TRBJ2-7,.,.,CASSPDGLEQYF,TGCGCCAGCAGCCCAGATGGGCTCGAGCAGTACTTC
TRBV18,TRBJ2-1,TRBD2,.,CASSPQREGGSYNEQFF,TGTGCCAGCTCACCACAGCGGGAGGGCGGGTCCTACAATGAGCAGTTCTTC
TRBV29-1,TRBJ1-3,TRBD1,.,CSVQGQSGNTIYF,TGCAGCGTCCAGGGACAGTCTGGAAACACCATATATTTT
TRBV18,TRBJ2-1,.,.,CASSRQLGGQIYNEQFF,TGTGCCAGCTCCCGTCAGCTGGGGGGACAGATCTACAATGAGCAGTTCTTC
TRBV18,TRBJ2-5,.,.,CASSPRTGARSETQYF,TGTGCCAGCTCACCACGCACGGGAGCTCGCTCGGAGACCCAGTACTTC
TRBV30,TRBJ2-7,TRBD2,.,CAAGRGSYEQYF,TGTGCCGCGGGGAGGGGTTCCTACGAGCAGTACTTC
TRBV29-1,TRBJ2-7,.,few,CSVRDLRGNYEQYF,TGCAGCGTGCGAGACTTGCGAGGAAACTACGAGCAGTACTTC
TRBV5-6,TRBJ1-2,TRBD1,once,CASSLYTGGARDYGYTF,TGTGCCAGCAGCTTGTATACAGGGGGCGCGCGGGACTATGGCTACACCTTC
TRBV6-4,TRBJ2-3,TRBD1,.,CASSDGTGGPDTQYF,TGTGCCAGCAGTGACGGGACAGGGGGCCCAGATACGCAGTATTTT
TRBV5-6,TRBJ2-1,TRBD2,few,CASSPGLVNEQFF,TGTGCCAGCAGCCCCGGACTAGTGAATGAGCAGTTCTTC
TRBV30,TRBJ1-1,.,few,CVRTQGGGAEAFF,TGTGTCCGAACACAGGGCGGTGGGGCTGAAGCTTTCTTT
TRBV4-2,TRBJ2-7,TRBD2,medium-sized,CASSQGLAGEAYEQYF,TGTGCCAGCAGCCAGGGACTAGCGGGGGAGGCCTACGAGCAGTACTTC
TRBV4-2,TRBJ2-3,TRBD1,once,CASSPGTGRDTQYF,TGTGCCAGCAGCCCCGGGACAGGGAGGGATACGCAGTATTTT
TRBV5-1,TRBJ2-5,TRBD2,once,CASSPVAGVQETQYF,TGCGCCAGCAGCCCGGTAGCGGGAGTCCAAGAGACCCAGTACTTC